The clone carrying this T cell receptor beta chain was seen a handful of times. Its target is not known. The entry originates in a study of T cells in Graves' hyperthyroidism and ophthalmopathy. V gave up 7 bases and J gave up 0 bases, with 9 bases separating them. There are 14 residues in the CDR3. CDR1 MNHNS and CDR2 SASEGT come from the germline V gene. General study points: In the analysis, a 13 V-J model separated ophthalmopathy from stable hyperthyroidism.

Amplification of TCR beta CDR3 regions used RNA as the template. The study used the HTBI primer set for a first-round RT-PCR of the TCR CDR3. TCRdb re-analysed the multiplex PCR reads in MiXCR, keeping a single row per CDR3 protein. The sample shows some 490,000 distinct CDR3 sequences, under 25% of them seen only once. Orbital computed tomography and thyroid ultrasound, together with serum TRAb and thyroxine and clinical symptoms, were used for diagnoses. The chain links TRBV6-1 to TRBJ1-4; tentative D call: TRBD1 (6 bases). The sequence was collected from a woman in her 70s with Graves' ophthalmopathy. The material sequenced was blood. The CDR3 protein is CASKDSTTNEKLFF. The CDR3 nucleotides are TGTGCCAGCAAGGACAGTACAACTAATGAAAAACTGTTTTTT.